The rows below give T cell receptor beta chains drawn from one sample of a study of T cells after yellow fever vaccination. MiXCR, run by TCRdb on the 5' RACE reads, gives a single entry per CDR3 protein. This table holds about 310,000 distinct CDR3 sequences, less than 4.5% found once. The sequencing here drew on PBMCs, taken on the day of the yellow fever booster vaccination. The receptors stem from a man between 18 and 35 years old who received the YFV17D yellow fever vaccine. CDR3s include the opening cysteine and the closing phenylalanine or tryptophan. Fields, in order: clone size, J gene, V gene, D gene, CDR3 DNA, CDR3 protein. A D gene is named only where the DNA matches it firmly. Size is omitted from some rows. Given values are once, few, many or a class for expanded clones.

>many|TRBJ1-6|TRBV7-3|-
TGTGCCAGCCAAGGAAGTCCGAATTCACCCCTCCACTTT
CASQGSPNSPLHF
>many|TRBJ2-5|TRBV6-6|-
TGTGCCAGCAAAGGACCGGGCCAAGAGACCCAGTACTTC
CASKGPGQETQYF
>-|TRBJ2-5|TRBV6-5|-
TGTGCCAGCAGTTACTTGGGGACCCAGTACTTC
CASSYLGTQYF
>few|TRBJ1-4|TRBV5-1|TRBD1
TGCGCCAGCAGCACGGGACAGGTTAATGAAAAACTGTTTTTT
CASSTGQVNEKLFF
>few|TRBJ1-2|TRBV12-3/TRBV12-4|-
TGTGCCAGCAGTTTATGGTCGACAGGTGTCTATGGCTACACCTTC
CASSLWSTGVYGYTF
>many|TRBJ2-5|TRBV7-9|-
TGTGCCAGCAGCTTAACAGGGTTTAAGACCCAGTACTTC
CASSLTGFKTQYF
>few|TRBJ1-6|TRBV19|-
TGTGCCAGTAGTATAGGGATACAGCATATTAATTCACCCCTCCACTTT
CASSIGIQHINSPLHF
>many|TRBJ2-1|TRBV20-1|TRBD2
TGCAGTGCTAGGGTAGCGGGGGGAATCGGTTACAATGAGCAGTTCTTC
CSARVAGGIGYNEQFF
>many|TRBJ1-1|TRBV5-1|-
TGCGCCAGCAGCCCCGGGGGCAGTTTGAACACTGAAGCTTTCTTT
CASSPGGSLNTEAFF
>-|TRBJ1-3|TRBV3-1|-
TGTGCCAGCAGCCAAGTCGGGACGGGAAACACCATATATTTT
CASSQVGTGNTIYF
>-|TRBJ1-6|TRBV20-1|-
TGCAGTGCTATTGAATCGGGGGCTCCGGGGTCCTATAATTCACCCCTCCACTTT
CSAIESGAPGSYNSPLHF
>-|TRBJ1-1|TRBV7-2|-
TGTGCCAGCAGCCCCCAGCAGGGTAGGAACACTGAAGCTTTCTTT
CASSPQQGRNTEAFF
>many|TRBJ2-5|TRBV24-1|-
TGTGCCACCAGTGATTTCCGGACCGTGGAGACCCAGTACTTC
CATSDFRTVETQYF
>-|TRBJ2-3|TRBV9|-
TGTGCCAGCAGCCCCGGTCGGGACCCTAGCACAGATACGCAGTATTTT
CASSPGRDPSTDTQYF
>few|TRBJ1-6|TRBV20-1|TRBD1
TGCAGTGCTAGCGGTCCCGGGACAGGGACTTCACCCCTCCACTTT
CSASGPGTGTSPLHF
>many|TRBJ2-3|TRBV5-1|-
TGCGCCAGCAGCCTTCTAGTCGGCACAGATACGCAGTATTTT
CASSLLVGTDTQYF
>few|TRBJ1-1|TRBV6-2/TRBV6-3|-
TGTGCCAGCAGTTACTCGAGCCTGAACACTGAAGCTTTCTTT
CASSYSSLNTEAFF
>many|TRBJ2-5|TRBV5-1|TRBD2
TGCGCCAGCAGCTGGTCTCCGGGACTAGCGGCTCATCGGTACTTC
CASSWSPGLAAHRYF
>-|TRBJ1-5|TRBV4-1|-
TGCGCCAGCAGCCAAGAAGGGAATAGCAATCAGCCCCAGCATTTT
CASSQEGNSNQPQHF
>-|TRBJ2-4|TRBV27|-
TGTGCCAGCAGTTTAGGTCGAGGGTTGGAGGGGAACGACATTCAGTACTTC
CASSLGRGLEGNDIQYF
>-|TRBJ1-5|TRBV6-2/TRBV6-3|TRBD1
TGTGCCATTTCGGGACAGGGAAATCAGCCCCAGCATTTT
CAISGQGNQPQHF
>many|TRBJ2-5|TRBV27|-
TGTGCCAGTAGTTTGGATCTAACAGCAGAGACCCAGTACTTC
CASSLDLTAETQYF
>few|TRBJ2-2|TRBV20-1|-
TGCAGTGCCCTGGGGCGGGCGAACGAAGCCGGGGAGCTGTTTTTT
CSALGRANEAGELFF
>few|TRBJ2-3|TRBV5-5|-
TGTGCCAGCAGCGGGGCCTGGGTTGGGGGCACAGATACGCAGTATTTT
CASSGAWVGGTDTQYF
>many|TRBJ2-3|TRBV14|-
TGTGCCAGCAGCCAAGATTATTGGGGAGCTACGCAGTATTTT
CASSQDYWGATQYF
>few|TRBJ1-2|TRBV2|-
TGTGCCAGCAGAGGCGACGTCTATGGCTACACCTTC
CASRGDVYGYTF
>many|TRBJ2-5|TRBV4-3|-
TGCGCCAGCAGCCAGTCTGCCGCGGACAGACTTCAAGAGACCCAGTACTTC
CASSQSAADRLQETQYF
>-|TRBJ1-5|TRBV10-2|-
TGCGCCAGCACCTTGACAGAGAATCAGCCCCAGCATTTT
CASTLTENQPQHF
>many|TRBJ2-5|TRBV9|-
TGTGCCAGCAGCGTATGGGAGGGGGGTTCCCAAGAGACCCAGTACTTC
CASSVWEGGSQETQYF
>many|TRBJ1-1|TRBV4-3|-
TGCGCCAGCAGCCAAGTTATAGGGACCACTGAAGCTTTCTTT
CASSQVIGTTEAFF
>many|TRBJ2-2|TRBV5-6|TRBD1
TGTGCCAGCAGCACGACAGGGGCCACCGGGGAGCTGTTTTTT
CASSTTGATGELFF
>few|TRBJ1-3|TRBV12-3/TRBV12-4|-
TGTGCCAGCAGTTTTAGACACGTCGGGGGGTACTCTGGAAACACCATATATTTT
CASSFRHVGGYSGNTIYF
>many|TRBJ2-6|TRBV7-9|-
TGTGCCAGCAGCTTGGGGCCTGGGGCCAACGTCCTGACTTTC
CASSLGPGANVLTF
>-|TRBJ2-5|TRBV7-9|TRBD2
TGTGCCACCGTGGGCGCGGGGGGAGGAGAGACCCAGTACTTC
CATVGAGGGETQYF
>many|TRBJ1-5|TRBV5-1|-
TGCGCCAGCAGGTTTGGACTCCATAGCAATCAGCCCCAGCATTTT
CASRFGLHSNQPQHF
>few|TRBJ2-3|TRBV12-3/TRBV12-4|TRBD2
TGTGCCAGCAGTTTCGGACTAGCGGGGGGCGGGACAGATACGCAGTATTTT
CASSFGLAGGGTDTQYF
>-|TRBJ1-5|TRBV18|-
TGTGCCAGCTCACCTACGTTAGGCAGAAGCAATCAGCCCCAGCATTTT
CASSPTLGRSNQPQHF
>many|TRBJ2-2|TRBV7-9|-
TGTGCCAGCAGCTTATCCTGGGGGATCTCCGGGGAGCTGTTTTTT
CASSLSWGISGELFF
>many|TRBJ2-7|TRBV18|TRBD1
TGTGCCAGCTCACCCTCGGACAGGGCCGCCTACGAGCAGTACTTC
CASSPSDRAAYEQYF
>-|TRBJ2-3|TRBV20-1|-
TGCAGTGCTAGGGATTCGGGCACAGATACGCAGTATTTT
CSARDSGTDTQYF
>many|TRBJ2-2|TRBV14|TRBD2
TGTGCCAGCAGCCCCCCTACGGGGGGAGGGGAGCTGTTTTTT
CASSPPTGGGELFF
>many|TRBJ2-5|TRBV4-2|-
TGTGCCAGCAGCCAAGAGGGCAGGCAAGAGACCCAGTACTTC
CASSQEGRQETQYF
>-|TRBJ1-2|TRBV2|-
TGTGCCAGCAGTCGAATCCCAGGGGCTTCTAACTATGGCTACACCTTC
CASSRIPGASNYGYTF
>few|TRBJ2-2|TRBV7-9|TRBD2
TGTGCCAGCAGCTTATTTCGGACTAGCGATTCCGGGGAGCTGTTTTTT
CASSLFRTSDSGELFF
>few|TRBJ1-2|TRBV5-1|TRBD1
TGCGCCAGCAGCTATACGACAGGGGACTATGGCTACACCTTC
CASSYTTGDYGYTF
>-|TRBJ2-3|TRBV5-1|TRBD2
TGCGCCAGCAGCTTGGTCCTAGCGGGGGAGATTACGCAGTATTTT
CASSLVLAGEITQYF
>-|TRBJ2-3|TRBV29-1|-
TGCTGCGTTATGGGGTCAGGGGCGAGCACAGATACGCAGTATTTT
CCVMGSGASTDTQYF
>many|TRBJ2-1|TRBV29-1|-
TGCAGCGTTGGACCCAATGAGCAGTTCTTC
CSVGPNEQFF
>many|TRBJ2-5|TRBV5-1|-
TGCGCCAGCAGCCCCGGGACCCTTCAAGAGACCCAGTACTTC
CASSPGTLQETQYF
>many|TRBJ2-1|TRBV5-8|-
TGTGCCAGCACCTGGGGCTACAATGAGCAGTTCTTC
CASTWGYNEQFF
>few|TRBJ1-2|TRBV9|TRBD1
TGTGCCAGCAGCGTAGTGGCCGCAGGGGGCGCTGGCTACACCTTC
CASSVVAAGGAGYTF
>-|TRBJ1-1|TRBV5-5|TRBD1
TGTGCCAGCAGCCAGGACAGGGGGAGGCCTGAAGCTTTCTTT
CASSQDRGRPEAFF
>-|TRBJ2-1|TRBV20-1|-
TGCAGTGCTAGAGCCCCCGGATACCACAATGAGCAGTTCTTC
CSARAPGYHNEQFF
>few|TRBJ1-1|TRBV7-6|TRBD1
TGTGCCAGCAGCTTATCCGGGACAGGGAGGGCTGAAGCTTTCTTT
CASSLSGTGRAEAFF
>-|TRBJ2-5|TRBV5-1|TRBD2
TGCGCCAGCAGCTCCAACGGGGGGGGCCGAGAGACCCAGTACTTC
CASSSNGGGRETQYF
>-|TRBJ2-5|TRBV7-2|-
TGTGCCAGCAGCTTCCAGGCTTCACAAGAGACCCAGTACTTC
CASSFQASQETQYF